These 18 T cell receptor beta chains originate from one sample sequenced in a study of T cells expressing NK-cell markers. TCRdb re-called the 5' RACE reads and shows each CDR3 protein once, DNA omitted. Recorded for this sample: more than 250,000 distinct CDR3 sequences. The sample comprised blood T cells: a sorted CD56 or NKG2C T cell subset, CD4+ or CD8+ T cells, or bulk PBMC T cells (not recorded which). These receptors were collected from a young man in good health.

The CDR3 reads CASSSGQGRLNEQFF. The chain couples TRBV6-5 to TRBJ2-1; the TCRdb D gene call, TRBD1, has no DNA to confirm it. Germline V gene sequence: CDR1 MNHEY, CDR2 SVGAGI. There are 15 residues in the CDR3.

The CDR3 sequence: CASSLQYREQFF. J is TRBJ2-1 and V is TRBV11-3. Germline CDR1 SGHNT, CDR2 YENEEA. The CDR3 is 12 amino acids.

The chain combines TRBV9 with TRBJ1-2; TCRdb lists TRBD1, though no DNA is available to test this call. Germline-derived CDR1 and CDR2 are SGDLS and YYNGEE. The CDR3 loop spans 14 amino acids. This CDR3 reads CASSVLSQSYGYTF.

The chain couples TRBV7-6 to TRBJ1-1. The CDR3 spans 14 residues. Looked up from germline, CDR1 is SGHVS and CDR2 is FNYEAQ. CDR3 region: CASSLAGTDTEAFF.

CDR3 region: CASSLADAGMEQFF. This rearrangement joins TRBV7-2 to TRBJ2-1. This CDR3 has 14 residues. From germline, CDR1 is SGHTA and CDR2 FQGNSA.

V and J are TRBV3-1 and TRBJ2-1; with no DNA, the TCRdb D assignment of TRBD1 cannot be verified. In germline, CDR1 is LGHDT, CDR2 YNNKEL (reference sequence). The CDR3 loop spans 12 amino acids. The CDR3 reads CAASGGLGEQFF.

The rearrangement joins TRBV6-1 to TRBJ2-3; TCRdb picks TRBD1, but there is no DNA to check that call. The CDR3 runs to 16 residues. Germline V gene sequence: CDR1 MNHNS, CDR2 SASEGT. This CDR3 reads CASSDLGQGFTDTQYF.

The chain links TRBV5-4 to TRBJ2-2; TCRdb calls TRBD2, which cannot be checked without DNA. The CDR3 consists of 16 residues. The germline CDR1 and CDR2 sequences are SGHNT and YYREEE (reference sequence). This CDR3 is CASSLEGLSPTGELFF. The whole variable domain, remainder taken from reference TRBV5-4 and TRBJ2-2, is ETGVTQSPTHLIKTRGQQVTLRCSSQSGHNTVSWYQQALGQGPQFIFQYYREEENGRGNFPPRFSGLQFPNYSSELNVNALELDDSALYLCASSLEGLSPTGELFFGEGSRLTVL.

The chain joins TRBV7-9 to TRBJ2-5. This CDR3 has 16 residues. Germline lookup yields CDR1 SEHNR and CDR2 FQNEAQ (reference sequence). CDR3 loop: CASSLGQASIQETQYF.

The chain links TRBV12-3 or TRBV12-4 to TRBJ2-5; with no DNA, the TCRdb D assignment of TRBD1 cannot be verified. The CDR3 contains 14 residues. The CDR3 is CASCYGGNQETQYF.

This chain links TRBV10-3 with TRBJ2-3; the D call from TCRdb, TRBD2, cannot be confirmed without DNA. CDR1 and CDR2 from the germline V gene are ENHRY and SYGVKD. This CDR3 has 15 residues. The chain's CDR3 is CAISNGLTNTDTQYF.

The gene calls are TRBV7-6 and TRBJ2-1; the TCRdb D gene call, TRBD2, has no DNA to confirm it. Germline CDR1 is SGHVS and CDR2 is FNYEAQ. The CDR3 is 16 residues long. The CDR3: CASRRQPGLVFNEQFF.

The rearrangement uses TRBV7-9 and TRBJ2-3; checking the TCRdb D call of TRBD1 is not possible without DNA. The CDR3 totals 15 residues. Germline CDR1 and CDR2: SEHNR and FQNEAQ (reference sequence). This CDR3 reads CASSSRGSNTDTQYF.

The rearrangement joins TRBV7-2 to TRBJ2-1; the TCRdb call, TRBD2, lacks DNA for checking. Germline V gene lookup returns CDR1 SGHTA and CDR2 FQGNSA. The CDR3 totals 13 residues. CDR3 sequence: CASSRGSIDEQFF.

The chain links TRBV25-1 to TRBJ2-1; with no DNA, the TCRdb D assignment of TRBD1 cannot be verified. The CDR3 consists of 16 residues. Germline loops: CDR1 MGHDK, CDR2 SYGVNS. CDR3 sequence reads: CASSDRAGHLRDEQFF.

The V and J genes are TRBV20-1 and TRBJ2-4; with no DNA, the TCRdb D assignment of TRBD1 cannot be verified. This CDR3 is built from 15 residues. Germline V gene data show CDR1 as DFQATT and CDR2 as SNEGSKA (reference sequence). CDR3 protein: CSARDHRGQGNIQYF.

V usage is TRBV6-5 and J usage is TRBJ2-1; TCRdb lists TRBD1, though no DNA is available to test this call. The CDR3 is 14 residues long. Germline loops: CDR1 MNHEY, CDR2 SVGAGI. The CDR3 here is CASSYSPTVNEQFF.

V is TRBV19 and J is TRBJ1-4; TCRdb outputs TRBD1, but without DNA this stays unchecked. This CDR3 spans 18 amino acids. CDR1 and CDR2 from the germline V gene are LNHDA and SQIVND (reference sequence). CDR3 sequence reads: CASIGSGTVHSFREKLFF.